The source of this T cell receptor (beta chain) is a study of CD8+ T cells in alopecia areata (dated by TCRdb to 2016 to 2019). Looking at the study overall: Treated patients were enrolled in an open-label pilot trial of oral tofacitinib at 5 to 10 mg twice daily for moderate-to-severe alopecia areata. Tofacitinib was given for 6 to 18 months, followed by 6 months of follow-up off drug to assess delayed response and recurrence. For the treated patients, the SALT score, which quantifies what percentage of scalp surface area is affected, served as the measure of disease severity. In both human patients and the C3H/HeJ mouse model, the study applied high-throughput TCRbeta sequencing to look at T cell clonal expansion in alopecia areata. In humans, TCRbeta sequencing was performed on scalp tissue and on sorted CD4+ and CD8+ peripheral blood T cells from healthy controls and from patients with patchy or totalis/universalis alopecia areata. Biopsies were taken from tofacitinib-treated patients at baseline and again at 4 and 24 weeks into treatment, and several of those patients also had a later scalp biopsy. Clonality in the scalp was compared among normal scalp (n=4), patchy alopecia areata scalp (n=8), and alopecia totalis/universalis scalp (n=8). RNA was obtained with the PAXgene miRNA kit for fixed scalp, the miRNeasy kit for PBMCs, and the RNeasy kit for mouse skin. immunoSEQ multiplex PCR using 35 Vbeta forward primers and 13 Jbeta reverse primers was used to amplify TCRbeta CDR3 regions. What the study reported, not specific to this receptor: Many expanded lesional clones were found to persist in scalp and blood during tofacitinib treatment, and relapse after treatment cessation may be partly explained by this persistence. Tofacitinib significantly lowered scalp clonality and the number of expanded CD8+ clones among the top 100 scalp clones. Higher clonality and more expanded CD8+ clones were observed in lesional scalp than in normal scalp, particularly in alopecia totalis/universalis, a finding suggestive of antigenic drive. The treated cohort was small, with a single nonresponder, so links between baseline CD8+ expansion and response need larger studies. Shared TCR sequences between patients were less evident than in mice, which may be partly attributable to HLA diversity in the patient population. Unlike mouse skin, where gammadelta T cells dominate, normal human skin contains resident alphabeta T cells that get sequenced too, which complicates analysis of the scalp TCR repertoire.

What the treatment or condition label conveys for this sample: oral pan-JAK inhibitor, 5-10 mg twice daily. Lesional scalp punch biopsies and peripheral blood were obtained from alopecia areata patients. PBMCs were isolated by density centrifugation and stained for CD3, CD4 and CD8, after which CD4+ and CD8+ T cells were sorted on a FACSAria. The CDR3, cysteine through phenylalanine, is 15 amino acids long. Only the CDR3 DNA stays, 45 bases, in frame from base 1. V and J are trimmed by 4 bases and 2 bases, and the gene matches miss 7 bases of the junction. Via the germline V gene, CDR1 is SGHDT and CDR2 YYEEEE. Notes on this clone: It has no known antigen specificity. No base qualities exist here, and no much larger clone lies one base off it.

The library was prepared using the immunoSEQ multiplex PCR assay. To provide template for TCR sequencing, every sample had RNA extracted and reverse transcribed into cDNA. SuperScript III was used to make first-strand cDNA, primed with a 2:1 mix of oligo-dT and random hexamers. A synthetic immune receptor repertoire was used to gauge amplification bias, and whatever bias remained was removed computationally. The study's own analysis went as follows. After raw reads were preprocessed to remove errors, the CDR3 was defined following IMGT conventions as running from the conserved cysteine to phenylalanine. Clonality was calculated as 1 minus Shannon entropy normalized by log2 of the number of productive unique TCRs. Whether each scalp clone was CD4 or CD8 was inferred by checking scalp TCRbeta sequences against the CD4 and CD8 repertoires from sorted blood. This is the immuneACCESS table as TCRdb keeps it, with only in-frame sequences that have V and J called. A part of the clones is gone; compared with another copy, unresolved V genes explain less than half, and the rest is unexplained. That table supplies the V and J calls and clone size; D and trimming were determined from the DNA. Within this sample are roughly 220,000 clones, with about two fifths of them counted one time only. The ten most abundant clones make up more than 0.4% of the sample.

The chain was built from TRBV5-6 and TRBJ2-3; a stretch of 7 junction bases matches TRBD2. This clonotype was sampled from a human donor with alopecia areata. The specimen was CD4+ T cells sorted from blood, collected at approximately week 30, from a patient treated with tofacitinib. The nucleotides are TGTGCCAGCAGCCCCCCGGGACTACCCACAGATACGCAGTATTTT. This encodes CASSPPGLPTDTQYF.